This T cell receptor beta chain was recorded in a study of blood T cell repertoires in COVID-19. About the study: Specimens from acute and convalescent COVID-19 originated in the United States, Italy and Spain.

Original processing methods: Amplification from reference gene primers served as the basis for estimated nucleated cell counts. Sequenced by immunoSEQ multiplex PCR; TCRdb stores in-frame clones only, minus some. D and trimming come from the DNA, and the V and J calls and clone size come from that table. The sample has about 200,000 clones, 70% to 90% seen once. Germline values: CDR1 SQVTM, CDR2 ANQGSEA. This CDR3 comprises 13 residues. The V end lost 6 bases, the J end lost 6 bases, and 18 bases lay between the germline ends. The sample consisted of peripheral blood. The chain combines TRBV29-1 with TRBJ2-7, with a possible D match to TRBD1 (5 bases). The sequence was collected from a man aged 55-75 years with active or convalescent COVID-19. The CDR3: CSVMPYLQGEQYF. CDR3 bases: TGCAGCGTCATGCCCTATCTTCAGGGCGAGCAGTACTTC.